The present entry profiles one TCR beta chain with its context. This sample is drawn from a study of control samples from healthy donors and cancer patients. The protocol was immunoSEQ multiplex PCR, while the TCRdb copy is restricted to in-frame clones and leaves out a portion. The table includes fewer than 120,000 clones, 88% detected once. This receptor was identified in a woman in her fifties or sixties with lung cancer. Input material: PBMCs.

CDR3 in amino acids: CASSPQDGMSTDTQYF. CDR3 DNA sequence: TGTGCCAGCTCACCCCAGGATGGTATGAGCACAGATACGCAGTATTTT. V usage is TRBV18 and J usage is TRBJ2-3; D not resolved. From germline, CDR1 is KGHSH and CDR2 LQKENI. This CDR3 region has 16 residues. Trimming pared 3 bases from V and 0 bases from J, leaving 13 bases between.